Below, 18 T cell receptor beta chains from the same sample are listed, as sequenced in a study of shared clonotypes between healthy human individuals. Libraries were prepared by immunoSEQ multiplex PCR; TCRdb keeps only in-frame clonotypes and omits some of them. This table has roughly 660,000 clones, about nine tenths appearing once. Material: memory CD8+ T cells from PBMCs. Subset meaning: CD45RO+ cells pooled with CCR7-negative TemRA cells. The receptors here all came from a man between 18 and 29 years old in good health. Some clones in this sample may be carry-over from other donors' samples.

The chain joins TRBV6-4 to TRBJ2-3; weak D call: TRBD1 (6 bases). The V and J ends lost 6 bases and 4 bases respectively, with 17 bases between them. CDR3 size: 15 residues. Germline V CDR1 and CDR2: MRHNA, SNTAGT. This chain's CDR3 is CASSLRTATPDTQYF. The CDR3, as DNA: TGTGCCAGCAGCCTAAGGACAGCCACACCAGATACGCAGTATTTT.

The rearrangement joins TRBV2 to TRBJ2-4; 12 bases are shared with TRBD2. The CDR3 loop spans 17 amino acids. Losses at the gene ends were 6 bases for V and 0 bases for J; bases not matched to a gene: 6. In germline, CDR1 is SNHLY, CDR2 FYNNEI. CDR3 in DNA: TGTGCCAGCAGCCCCGGGGGACTAGCGGGAGCCAAAAACATTCAGTACTTC. It is translated as CASSPGGLAGAKNIQYF.

The CDR3 sequence is CASSSGGIPYEQYF. As DNA, the CDR3 is TGTGCCAGCAGCTCCGGGGGGATCCCCTACGAGCAGTACTTC. The chain joins TRBV7-3 to TRBJ2-7, with TRBD2 matching over 7 bases. After removal of 4 bases from V and 2 bases from J, the junction contained 5 bases not matched to a gene. CDR1 is SGHTA, CDR2 FQGTGA, per germline. The CDR3 totals 14 residues.

This chain links TRBV4-2 with TRBJ2-1; 7 positions agree with TRBD1. The V gene's germline CDR1 is LGHNA and CDR2 YNFKEQ. The CDR3 contains 17 residues. Unmatched junction bases numbered 9, after V lost 0 bases and J lost 4 bases. CDR3 protein: CASSQDQRRGPYNEQFF. The CDR3 DNA reads TGTGCCAGCAGCCAAGATCAGCGTAGGGGGCCTTACAATGAGCAGTTCTTC.

CDR3 nucleotide sequence: TGTGCCAGCGCCACCCTCGAGTACGAGCAGTACTTC. Translating gives CASATLEYEQYF. V is TRBV11-2 and J is TRBJ2-7, with D unresolved. The V end was cut by 8 bases, the J end by 4 bases, with 12 bases between. CDR1 and CDR2 (germline): SGHAT, FQNNGV. This CDR3 has 12 residues.

A few counts support this clone. The rearrangement joins TRBV30 to TRBJ1-2; perhaps TRBD1 as D (5 bases). Looked up from germline, CDR1 is GTSNPN and CDR2 is SVGIG (reference sequence). Deletions cut 5 bases from V and 8 bases from J, with 12 bases between. The CDR3 runs 11 residues. The CDR3 sequence is CAWGEGRGYTF. The DNA of the CDR3 is TGTGCCTGGGGTGAGGGGCGCGGCTACACCTTC.

V gene TRBV9 combines with J gene TRBJ1-1; 9 nucleotides agree with TRBD1. The germline V gene has CDR1 SGDLS and CDR2 YYNGEE. Germline trimming cut 0 bases from V and 1 base from J; bases unmatched to any gene: 1. CDR3 length: 15 residues. The CDR3 coding sequence is TGTGCCAGCAGCGTAGGGGACAGGGAGAACACTGAAGCTTTCTTT. Translation gives CASSVGDRENTEAFF. The variable domain in full, with the rest retrieved from reference TRBV9 and TRBJ1-1, is DSGVTQTPKHLITATGQRVTLRCSPRSGDLSVYWYQQSLDQGLQFLIQYYNGEERAKGNILERFSAQQFPDLHSELNLSSLELGDSALYFCASSVGDRENTEAFFGQGTRLTVV.

This chain links TRBV6-1 with TRBJ2-7; D gene uncertain. The V gene lost 5 bases and the J gene lost 0 bases, with 14 bases spanning the gap. The CDR3 has 15 residues. Germline loops: CDR1 MNHNS, CDR2 SASEGT. The CDR3 here is CASSPALRASYEQYF. In DNA, the CDR3 is TGTGCCAGCAGTCCCGCCTTAAGGGCCTCCTACGAGCAGTACTTC.

In DNA, the CDR3 is TGTGCCAGCAGCGTAGCGGGGGGAGGGGTCCCAGATACGCAGTATTTT. Residues: CASSVAGGGVPDTQYF. The rearrangement joins TRBV9 to TRBJ2-3; TRBD2 matches 7 bases. V shed 0 bases, J shed 4 bases, and the junction held 8 bases outside the gene matches. The CDR3 spans 16 residues. CDR1 SGDLS and CDR2 YYNGEE come from the germline V gene.

This chain links TRBV29-1 with TRBJ1-1; the D is unclear. This CDR3 contains 14 residues. Per germline, CDR1 SQVTM and CDR2 ANQGSEA. Trimming removed 1 base from V and 4 bases from J, with 13 bases in between. CDR3: CSVEGPSMGTEAFF. The CDR3 region has the DNA TGCAGCGTTGAAGGCCCTTCAATGGGCACTGAAGCTTTCTTT.

The V call is TRBV29-1, the J call TRBJ2-2, with D tentatively TRBD1 or TRBD2 (5 bases each). V was pared by 7 bases and J by 0 bases, with 9 bases between. The CDR3 covers 13 residues. The germline V gene has CDR1 SQVTM and CDR2 ANQGSEA. CDR3 region: CSAGLTNTGELFF. The DNA for the CDR3 is TGCAGCGCGGGGCTTACGAACACCGGGGAGCTGTTTTTT.

This chain uses TRBV5-4 with TRBJ2-3; 8 bases are shared with TRBD2. Per the germline V gene, CDR1 is SGHNT and CDR2 is YYREEE (reference sequence). This CDR3 has 15 residues. V was clipped by 2 bases and J by 3 bases; unmatched bases: 5. The CDR3 loop reads CASSFKREKTDTQYF. As DNA, the CDR3 is TGTGCCAGCAGCTTCAAGCGGGAGAAGACAGATACGCAGTATTTT.

This clone was counted a single time. V usage is TRBV19 and J usage is TRBJ1-5; D unresolved. The CDR3 runs to 15 residues. Between the trimmed V and J ends, which lost 7 bases and 4 bases, there was a span of 17 bases. The germline V gene encodes CDR1 LNHDA and CDR2 SQIVND (reference sequence). CDR3 coding DNA: TGTGCCAGTACTCCTGTGGCAGGCGGTAATCAGCCCCAGCATTTT. This codes for CASTPVAGGNQPQHF.

The CDR3 nucleotides read TGTGCCAGTAGTCCCCTAGCGGGAGGCCCCTACGAGCAGTACTTC. Its translation is CASSPLAGGPYEQYF. The chain has TRBV19 and TRBJ2-7, with 11 bases fitting TRBD2. With V trimmed by 5 bases and J by 2 bases, 5 bases remained unmatched. CDR1 is LNHDA and CDR2 is SQIVND in the germline V gene (reference sequence). This CDR3 has 15 residues.

This sequence joins TRBV28 and TRBJ1-5; D unresolved. Per the germline V gene, CDR1 is MDHEN and CDR2 is SYDVKM. V shed 5 bases and J shed 2 bases, with 7 bases lying between them. The CDR3 has 13 residues. The chain's CDR3 is CASSRPGNQPQHF. For the CDR3, the DNA is TGTGCCAGCAGTCGACCGGGCAATCAGCCCCAGCATTTT. Variable domain in full (rest from reference TRBV28 and TRBJ1-5): DVKVTQSSRYLVKRTGEKVFLECVQDMDHENMFWYRQDPGLGLRLIYFSYDVKMKEKGDIPEGYSVSREKKERFSLILESASTNQTSMYLCASSRPGNQPQHFGDGTRLSIL.

This clone was counted once. The chain uses TRBV27 and TRBJ2-1; 11 nucleotides agree with TRBD2. J lost 6 bases, V lost 2 bases, and 3 bases had no gene match. CDR1 and CDR2 (germline): MNHEY, SMNVEV (reference sequence). The CDR3 spans 15 residues. CDR3 coding DNA: TGTGCCAGCAGTTTACTAGCGGGAGGCTCCAATGAGCAGTTCTTC. This codes for CASSLLAGGSNEQFF.

The gene calls are TRBV6-1 and TRBJ2-5; 11 nucleotides agree with TRBD1. The CDR3 is made up of 16 amino acids. With 3 bases clipped from V and 0 bases from J, the junction kept 3 bases outside the gene matches. Per the germline V gene, CDR1 is MNHNS and CDR2 is SASEGT. The CDR3 reads CASSDGTGGYQETQYF. CDR3 DNA sequence: TGTGCCAGCAGTGACGGGACAGGGGGATACCAAGAGACCCAGTACTTC.

The gene calls are TRBV6-5 and TRBJ1-1; D gene ambiguous. With 6 bases removed from V and 8 bases from J, the gap between germline ends came to 19 bases. The CDR3 extends over 14 amino acids. Germline values: CDR1 MNHEY, CDR2 SVGAGI. The CDR3 here is CASSQEGSFREAFF. CDR3 DNA: TGTGCCAGCAGCCAAGAGGGCAGTTTTAGAGAAGCTTTCTTT.